One sample yielded the 12 T cell receptor beta chains listed below, sequenced in a study of blood T cell repertoires in COVID-19. Sequencing used immunoSEQ multiplex PCR; TCRdb keeps in-frame clones, though not all of them. This sample has 300,000 to 400,000 clones, with 75% to 90% found just once. The sequencing sample was made of PBMCs or T cells enriched from blood (not recorded which). Receptor source: a young man who had recovered from COVID-19.

This rearrangement joins TRBV5-4 to TRBJ2-3; weak D call: TRBD2 (6 bases). CDR3 length equals 11 residues. Germline lookup yields CDR1 SGHNT and CDR2 YYREEE (reference sequence). Trimming took off 5 bases at V and 6 bases at J, with 7 bases between the two ends. CDR3 sequence: CASSGGDTQYF. The CDR3 coding sequence is TGTGCCAGCAGTGGGGGGGATACGCAGTATTTT.

The genes are TRBV9 and TRBJ1-5; D ambiguous. CDR3 length equals 14 residues. CDR1 and CDR2 (germline): SGDLS, YYNGEE. Trimming shortened V by 0 bases and J by 2 bases, and 6 bases separated the two germline ends. CDR3 amino acids: CASSVGGGNQPQHF. Written as DNA, the CDR3 is TGTGCCAGCAGCGTAGGCGGGGGCAATCAGCCCCAGCATTTT.

V is TRBV13 and J is TRBJ1-4, with TRBD1 matching 8 bases. The CDR3 is 17 residues long. V shed 4 bases and J 0 bases; nucleotides not matched to a gene: 7. Germline CDR1 and CDR2: PRHDT and FYEKMQ (reference sequence). CDR3 DNA sequence: TGTGCCAGCAGCTCAGGGGGCGCGGGCTCAACTAATGAAAAACTGTTTTTT. Protein product: CASSSGGAGSTNEKLFF.

The chain carries TRBV5-1 and TRBJ2-5; 8 bases match TRBD1. The CDR3 loop spans 14 amino acids. The germline CDR1 and CDR2 sequences are SGHRS and YFSETQ. V shed 2 bases and J 4 bases; nucleotides not matched to a gene: 4. CDR3 coding DNA: TGCGCCAGCAGCTTATCAGGACAGGGAGAGACCCAGTACTTC. The encoded protein is CASSLSGQGETQYF.

V is TRBV6-5 and J is TRBJ2-2, with TRBD1 identical over 9 bases. The CDR3 runs 15 residues. Germline assignment: CDR1 MNHEY and CDR2 SVGAGI. With V trimmed by 6 bases and J by 7 bases, 9 bases remained unmatched. CDR3 protein: CASRPWDREYGELFF. Written as DNA, the CDR3 is TGTGCCAGCAGGCCTTGGGACAGGGAATACGGGGAGCTGTTTTTT.

This clone showed up just once. This chain links TRBV25-1 with TRBJ2-2; 9 bases are a match to TRBD1. The CDR3 loop spans 16 amino acids. V lost 4 bases to trimming and J lost 6 bases; unmatched junction nucleotides: 9. Germline CDR1 is MGHDK and CDR2 is SYGVNS. CDR3 residues: CASSASPGQGSGELFF. DNA for the CDR3: TGTGCCAGCAGTGCGTCCCCCGGACAGGGGTCCGGGGAGCTGTTTTTT.

This chain joins TRBV7-2 and TRBJ2-1; D unresolved. CDR1 SGHTA and CDR2 FQGNSA come from the germline V gene. V shed 0 bases and J shed 1 base, with 10 bases lying between them. The CDR3 is 16 amino acids. The CDR3 is CASSLASTRSYNEQFF. The DNA of the CDR3 is TGTGCCAGCAGCTTAGCGAGCACCAGGTCCTACAATGAGCAGTTCTTC. Looking up the rest from reference TRBV7-2 and TRBJ2-1 gives the full variable domain: GAGVSQSPSNKVTEKGKDVELRCDPISGHTALYWYRQSLGQGLEFLIYFQGNSAPDKSGLPSDRFSAERTGGSVSTLTIQRTQQEDSAVYLCASSLASTRSYNEQFFGPGTRLTVL.

The CDR3 spells CASSDDGVGYTF. DNA of the CDR3: TGTGCCAGCAGTGACGACGGAGTTGGCTACACCTTC. The V and J genes are TRBV6-4 and TRBJ1-2; D gene uncertain. The CDR3 contains 12 residues. V was pared by 2 bases and J by 7 bases, with 8 bases between. Germline V gene sequence: CDR1 MRHNA, CDR2 SNTAGT.

V and J are TRBV28 and TRBJ1-2, with TRBD1 matching over 10 bases. The CDR3 length is 15 residues. V gave up 5 bases and J gave up 2 bases; unmatched junction bases: 5. The germline V gene has CDR1 MDHEN and CDR2 SYDVKM. CDR3 in DNA: TGTGCCAGCAGTCCTGGGACAGGGGCCAACTATGGCTACACCTTC. This gives the protein CASSPGTGANYGYTF.

This rearrangement joins TRBV14 to TRBJ2-5; D gene ambiguous. This CDR3 comprises 13 residues. The ends were cut back, 1 base at V and 3 bases at J, with 6 bases in the middle. Per the germline V gene, CDR1 is SGHDN and CDR2 is FVKESK. This chain's CDR3 is CASSQGEKETQYF. In nucleotides, the CDR3 is TGTGCCAGCAGCCAAGGCGAAAAAGAGACCCAGTACTTC.

CDR3: CASSWTGDSNQPQHF. CDR3 nucleotides: TGTGCCAGTAGTTGGACAGGGGACAGCAATCAGCCCCAGCATTTT. The chain joins TRBV19 to TRBJ1-5; TRBD1 matches 9 bases. J lost 1 base, V lost 5 bases, and 3 bases had no gene match. The germline V gene has CDR1 LNHDA and CDR2 SQIVND (reference sequence). The CDR3 sequence is 15 residues long.

The gene calls are TRBV7-8 and TRBJ2-3, with 12 bases lining up with TRBD2. CDR1 and CDR2 from the germline V gene are SGHVS and FQNEAQ. The length of the CDR3 is 20 residues. The trim removed 4 bases at V and 1 base at J, leaving 15 bases unmatched. The DNA for the CDR3 is TGTGCCAGCAGCTCCCCCGCGACTAGCGGGAGCGGGGTGGGCACAGATACGCAGTATTTT. As protein: CASSSPATSGSGVGTDTQYF.